What follows is one T cell receptor (beta chain) and its context. What it recognizes is unknown. The sample comes from a study of tumor-infiltrating lymphocytes in primary liver carcinoma. Turning to the study itself: Sample counts of productive TCRbeta reads spanned roughly 3.5 to 7.13 million; these counts were similar across tissue types. Study-level findings and limits: Researchers found tumor-adjacent and tumor-blood pairs overlapped less than tumor region pairs.

This CDR3 has 14 amino acids. With 6 bases removed from V and 9 bases from J, the gap between germline ends came to 21 bases. In germline, CDR1 is SQVTM, CDR2 ANQGSEA. Unsorted bulk tissue of about 18-32 mg yielded co-extracted RNA and DNA. With around 500 ng total RNA as template and a constant-region primer, TCR beta cDNA was made. Nested multiplex PCR, run for three rounds with slightly modified ARM-PCR, yielded TCR beta libraries. Two initial PCR rounds of 10 to 11 cycles each paired TRBV1-TRBV30 forward primers with a C-beta reverse primer. TCRdb called the multiplex PCR reads again in MiXCR, with one record for every CDR3 protein. The top ten hold roughly an eighth of the sample, which has roughly 78,000 distinct CDR3 sequences, 71% seen once.

The clonotype was recovered from a woman aged 60 to 75 with primary liver carcinoma and hepatitis B virus infection. The chain combines TRBV29-1 with TRBJ2-1, with D possibly matching TRBD2 (5 bases). What was sequenced was liver tumor tissue from sampling region 4. The sample's subset: tumor region T4, right-lateral pole. The DNA for the CDR3 is TGCAGCGTGGGGTGGTTAGCGCGAGATGGTGAGCAGTTCTTC. Translation gives CSVGWLARDGEQFF.